Listed below are T cell receptor beta chains from one sample, sequenced in a study of T cell repertoires in cytomegalovirus infection. These receptors have no identified antigens. TCRdb itself ran the reads through MiXCR, one entry per CDR3 protein. The table lists roughly 920,000 distinct CDR3 sequences, around 30% of them singletons. The sequences come from cultured CD8+ T cells from PBMCs, collected from culture after CMV antigen stimulation. These receptors came from a human donor in good health (CMV status not recorded). Some clones in this sample may be carry-over from other donors' samples. Each CDR3 is given with its conserved first and last residue. Fields, in order: D gene, clone size, V gene, J gene, CDR3 protein, CDR3 DNA. D genes are given only for firm matches. A clone size is listed for some rows: how often the clone was seen (once, few, many), or a class if it is expanded.

-,-,TRBV27,TRBJ1-1,CASSLPPGGMSTEAFF,TGTGCCAGCAGTTTACCCCCCGGGGGGATGAGCACTGAAGCTTTCTTT
-,-,TRBV7-9,TRBJ1-4,CASSLRASDEKLFF,TGTGCCAGCAGCTTGAGGGCGTCAGACGAAAAACTGTTTTTT
-,many,TRBV7-8,TRBJ2-3,CASSRNKGVVDTQYF,TGTGCCAGCAGCCGAAACAAGGGAGTGGTAGATACGCAGTATTTT
-,-,TRBV19,TRBJ2-1,CASSIEPGSYNEQFF,TGTGCCAGTAGTATAGAACCCGGGAGCTACAATGAGCAGTTCTTC
-,few,TRBV7-4,TRBJ1-6,CASRPRTLSPLHF,TGTGCCAGCAGGCCCAGGACACTTTCACCCCTCCACTTT
TRBD2,-,TRBV9,TRBJ2-1,CASSVARLASDEQFF,TGTGCCAGCAGCGTAGCCCGACTAGCTAGCGATGAGCAGTTCTTC
TRBD1,few,TRBV7-6,TRBJ1-2,CASSYVRQGSVWGYTF,TGTGCCAGCAGTTACGTACGACAGGGGAGTGTATGGGGCTACACCTTC
-,-,TRBV5-1,TRBJ1-1,CASSLTAPNTEAFF,TGCGCCAGCAGCTTAACTGCCCCTAACACTGAAGCTTTCTTT
-,-,TRBV28,TRBJ1-4,CASSWTEEKLFF,TGTGCCAGCAGTTGGACAGAAGAAAAACTGTTTTTT
TRBD1,-,TRBV7-8,TRBJ1-1,CASSSGQGYVNTEAFF,TGTGCCAGCAGCTCCGGACAGGGCTACGTGAACACTGAAGCTTTCTTT
TRBD1,-,TRBV23-1,TRBJ2-4,CASTPEGQGAWDIQYF,TGCGCCAGCACCCCAGAGGGACAGGGGGCATGGGACATTCAGTACTTC
-,-,TRBV10-3,TRBJ1-4,CATLEDGNEKLFF,TGTGCCACCTTGGAGGACGGTAATGAAAAACTGTTTTTT
TRBD1,few,TRBV7-8,TRBJ1-1,CASSLGHPGQMNTEAFF,TGTGCCAGCAGCTTAGGACACCCGGGACAGATGAACACTGAAGCTTTCTTT
-,few,TRBV6-6,TRBJ1-1,CASSYSGGGDTEAFF,TGTGCCAGCAGTTACTCAGGGGGGGGGGACACTGAAGCTTTCTTT
TRBD1,-,TRBV27,TRBJ2-6,CASSSKTGAAHSGANVLTF,TGTGCCAGCAGTTCGAAAACAGGGGCAGCTCACTCTGGGGCCAACGTCCTGACTTTC
-,few,TRBV6-6,TRBJ2-2,CASRPGAPDTGELFF,TGTGCCAGCCGACCGGGGGCGCCGGACACCGGGGAGCTGTTTTTT
-,few,TRBV6-5,TRBJ2-2,CASSFYRESNTGELFF,TGTGCCAGCAGTTTCTACAGGGAGTCGAACACCGGGGAGCTGTTTTTT
TRBD2,-,TRBV4-2,TRBJ2-1,CASSPKPLAGLVPNEQFF,TGTGCCAGCAGCCCTAAACCGTTAGCGGGACTAGTTCCCAATGAGCAGTTCTTC
-,few,TRBV5-6,TRBJ1-1,CASSFYLGANTEAFF,TGTGCCAGCAGCTTCTATTTGGGAGCGAACACTGAAGCTTTCTTT
-,few,TRBV19,TRBJ1-4,CASNHLGVGFGEKLFF,TGTGCCAGTAACCACCTTGGGGTCGGTTTTGGTGAAAAACTGTTTTTT
-,-,TRBV19,TRBJ1-1,CSTRWNTEAFF,TGTTCGACGAGATGGAACACTGAAGCTTTCTTT
-,few,TRBV10-3,TRBJ2-5,CAISEKGAETQYF,TGTGCCATCAGTGAGAAAGGGGCGGAGACCCAGTACTTC
-,many,TRBV19,TRBJ2-1,CASIGGGGHNEQFF,TGTGCCAGTATCGGAGGGGGCGGTCACAATGAGCAGTTCTTC
-,few,TRBV4-1,TRBJ2-3,CASSPPGVGPVTDTQYF,TGCGCCAGCAGCCCCCCCGGGGTAGGCCCAGTCACAGATACGCAGTATTTT
-,-,TRBV7-6,TRBJ2-2,CASSLPAGLYTGELFF,TGTGCCAGCAGCTTACCCGCGGGACTCTACACCGGGGAGCTGTTTTTT
-,-,TRBV12-5,TRBJ1-1,CASASTGNTEAFF,TGTGCTAGTGCCTCGACCGGGAACACTGAAGCTTTCTTT
-,-,TRBV12-3/TRBV12-4,TRBJ2-3,CASSLQGGGADTQYF,TGTGCCAGCAGCTTACAAGGGGGGGGTGCAGATACGCAGTATTTT
-,-,TRBV7-8,TRBJ1-5,CASSLAVGKPQHF,TGTGCCAGCAGCTTAGCTGTGGGAAAGCCCCAGCATTTT
TRBD2,-,TRBV3-1,TRBJ2-1,CASTITGLTKDNEQFF,TGTGCCAGCACCATTACGGGACTAACAAAGGACAATGAGCAGTTCTTC
-,-,TRBV7-9,TRBJ2-7,CASSQKRSQGMSYEQYF,TGTGCCAGCAGCCAAAAGAGGTCGCAGGGTATGTCCTACGAGCAGTACTTC
TRBD2,few,TRBV5-1,TRBJ2-7,CASSPASGVLYEQYF,TGCGCCAGCAGCCCGGCCAGCGGGGTCCTCTACGAGCAGTACTTC
-,few,TRBV4-2,TRBJ2-2,CASSHKEPGTGELFF,TGTGCCAGCAGCCACAAGGAGCCGGGCACCGGGGAGCTGTTTTTT
-,once,TRBV19,TRBJ2-3,CASSMSPSRTDTQYF,TGTGCCAGTAGTATGTCCCCGAGTCGAACAGATACGCAGTATTTT
-,many,TRBV7-2,TRBJ1-1,CASSRGGAEVWDTEAFF,TGTGCCAGCAGCCGTGGGGGGGCCGAGGTTTGGGACACTGAAGCTTTCTTT
TRBD1,-,TRBV4-1,TRBJ1-2,CASSQDLGQGFYGYTF,TGCGCCAGCAGCCAAGATCTCGGACAGGGGTTCTATGGCTACACCTTC
-,-,TRBV27,TRBJ2-3,CASSELGTLPTDTQYF,TGTGCCAGCAGTGAACTAGGGACTCTCCCCACAGATACGCAGTATTTT
-,-,TRBV2,TRBJ2-2,CASIEFGTTGELFF,TGTGCCAGCATTGAGTTCGGGACAACCGGGGAGCTGTTTTTT
-,few,TRBV7-9,TRBJ1-5,CASSSEDSLPIAEHF,TGTGCCAGCAGCTCCGAGGACAGCCTACCGATCGCGGAGCATTTT
TRBD1,-,TRBV11-3,TRBJ2-3,CASSSRTGEPSVDTQYF,TGTGCCAGCAGCTCGCGGACAGGAGAGCCTAGTGTGGATACGCAGTATTTT
-,-,TRBV14,TRBJ2-6,CASRPTGMGANVLTF,TGTGCCAGCAGGCCAACAGGGATGGGGGCCAACGTCCTGACTTTC
TRBD1,few,TRBV13,TRBJ1-4,CASSVRGDGKLFF,TGTGCCAGCAGCGTCAGGGGGGATGGAAAACTGTTTTTT
-,few,TRBV12-3/TRBV12-4,TRBJ2-3,CASSFKSYHQDTQYF,TGTGCCAGCAGTTTCAAGTCGTATCATCAAGATACGCAGTATTTT
TRBD1,few,TRBV5-6,TRBJ1-5,CASSFLTGGAGQPQHF,TGTGCCAGCAGCTTTCTGACAGGGGGCGCAGGCCAGCCCCAGCATTTT
-,-,TRBV14,TRBJ2-2,CASSLDDYAGELFF,TGTGCCAGCAGCCTCGACGACTATGCCGGGGAGCTGTTTTTT
-,few,TRBV6-1,TRBJ2-1,CASEMSSYNEQFF,TGTGCCAGCGAAATGAGCTCCTACAATGAGCAGTTCTTC
-,-,TRBV14,TRBJ2-7,CASSQSGAGYEQYF,TGTGCCAGCAGCCAATCAGGGGCAGGGTACGAGCAGTACTTC
TRBD1,-,TRBV29-1,TRBJ1-1,CSVGQGGIDTEAFF,TGCAGCGTTGGTCAGGGGGGCATCGACACTGAAGCTTTCTTT
-,-,TRBV10-3,TRBJ1-1,CAISAGGNTEAFF,TGTGCCATCAGTGCGGGGGGAAACACTGAAGCTTTCTTT
TRBD2,-,TRBV28,TRBJ2-1,CASSAGGPYNEQFF,TGTGCCAGCAGCGCGGGGGGGCCATACAATGAGCAGTTCTTC
-,few,TRBV28,TRBJ2-1,CASSSGQRAYNEQFF,TGTGCCAGCAGCTCGGGACAAAGAGCCTACAATGAGCAGTTCTTC
TRBD2,-,TRBV12-3/TRBV12-4,TRBJ2-1,CASTREGSGDNEQFF,TGTGCCAGCACCCGCGAGGGCAGCGGGGACAATGAGCAGTTCTTC
-,-,TRBV7-9,TRBJ1-1,CASSRVDGRNTEAFF,TGTGCCAGCAGCAGGGTTGACGGTCGTAACACTGAAGCTTTCTTT
-,few,TRBV6-2/TRBV6-3,TRBJ1-1,CASSDPNTEAFF,TGTGCCAGCAGTGACCCGAACACTGAAGCTTTCTTT
TRBD2,-,TRBV10-3,TRBJ2-7,CAIKTSGGDYEQYF,TGTGCCATCAAGACTAGCGGGGGGGACTACGAGCAGTACTTC
-,few,TRBV5-6,TRBJ1-1,CASSLVLGKEAFF,TGTGCCAGCAGCTTGGTGTTGGGCAAAGAAGCTTTCTTT